This TCR beta chain stems from a study of blood T cell repertoires in COVID-19. Germline assignment: CDR1 MNHEY and CDR2 SVGAGI. The germline V and J ends were trimmed by 4 bases and 1 base, with 8 bases remaining between them. This CDR3 comprises 13 residues. TCRdb keeps only in-frame clones here, not all; method: immunoSEQ multiplex PCR. Among about 240,000 clones listed, about 83% were seen once. Sequenced material: PBMCs or T cells enriched from blood (not recorded which). The TCR was taken from a woman in her 40s who had been exposed to COVID-19. The V and J genes are TRBV6-5 and TRBJ2-7; TRBD1 might be the D (6 bases). CDR3 coding DNA: TGTGCCAGCAGTTCCGGACAGTCCTACGAGCAGTACTTC. It yields the protein CASSSGQSYEQYF.